A single sample gave rise to the 10 T cell receptor beta chains below, sequenced in a study of blood T cell repertoires in COVID-19. Only in-frame clones appear in the TCRdb table, and some are missing; sequencing was by immunoSEQ multiplex PCR. The sample lists about 130,000 clones, about 70% occurring once. Sequenced material: peripheral blood. The receptors originated from a man aged 80 or over with COVID-19, enrolled during active disease.

This clone showed up just a few times. The chain links TRBV7-9 to TRBJ2-3; 9 nucleotides agree with TRBD2. V lost 1 base and J lost 6; bases outside the gene matches: 11. This CDR3 spans 17 amino acids. Looked up from germline, CDR1 is SEHNR and CDR2 is FQNEAQ (reference sequence). CDR3 bases: TGTGCCAGCAGCTTAGGAGGGATAGCGGGAGTTGTGGATACGCAGTATTTT. Its protein product is CASSLGGIAGVVDTQYF.

The chain uses TRBV10-2 and TRBJ1-1; 8 nucleotides agree with TRBD1. V trimming: 6 bases; J trimming: 1 base; junction bases outside the gene matches: 1. Per germline, CDR1 WSHSY and CDR2 SAAADI. This CDR3 is 13 amino acids long. The CDR3 is CASRGQANTEAFF. CDR3 nucleotides: TGCGCCAGCAGGGGACAGGCGAACACTGAAGCTTTCTTT.

The chain couples TRBV5-4 to TRBJ2-5; 9 bases are shared with TRBD2. The CDR3 length is 17 residues. The germline V gene encodes CDR1 SGHNT and CDR2 YYREEE (reference sequence). V was clipped by 0 bases and J by 5 bases; unmatched bases: 11. The CDR3 is CASSLERAGLAVETQYF. The CDR3 nucleotides are TGTGCCAGCAGCTTGGAAAGAGCGGGACTAGCAGTGGAGACCCAGTACTTC.

The genes are TRBV7-9 and TRBJ1-2; weak D call: TRBD1 (6 bases). CDR3 length equals 14 residues. V lost 5 bases and J lost 4, with 14 bases in between. Germline V gene sequence: CDR1 SEHNR, CDR2 FQNEAQ (reference sequence). For the CDR3, the DNA is TGTGCCAGCAGCCCTCCAGGACAGATCTATGGCTACACCTTC. Its translation: CASSPPGQIYGYTF.

The V call is TRBV9, the J call TRBJ2-5; 7 bases align to TRBD2. The CDR3 runs 15 residues. Per germline, CDR1 SGDLS and CDR2 YYNGEE. V shed 0 bases, J shed 7 bases, and the junction held 9 bases outside the gene matches. The CDR3, as DNA: TGTGCCAGCAGCGTAGGCGGGAGCTTTGGGGCGACCCAGTACTTC. Amino acids: CASSVGGSFGATQYF.

The sample holds a few counts of this clone. J is TRBJ2-1 and V is TRBV11-3; 8 bases match TRBD2. CDR1 SGHNT and CDR2 YENEEA come from the germline V gene. The CDR3 spans 16 residues. The V gene end was trimmed by 0 bases and the J gene end by 6 bases; junction bases not matched to a gene: 7. This CDR3 reads CASSLESGSIINEQFF. The CDR3 DNA reads as TGTGCCAGCAGCTTAGAGAGCGGGAGTATCATCAATGAGCAGTTCTTC.

The chain couples TRBV6-5 to TRBJ2-7; 8 bases line up with TRBD2. Per the germline V gene, CDR1 is MNHEY and CDR2 is SVGAGI. The CDR3 spans 16 residues. V lost 4 bases and J lost 1; bases outside the gene matches: 9. CDR3 nucleotides: TGTGCCAGCAGTTCCGATGGACTAGCCGGGTCCTACGAGCAGTACTTC. It translates to CASSSDGLAGSYEQYF.

The rearrangement uses TRBV9 and TRBJ1-4; TRBD1 agrees at 9 bases. V lost 5 bases to trimming and J lost 1 base; unmatched junction nucleotides: 6. CDR1 and CDR2 (germline): SGDLS, YYNGEE. This CDR3 region has 16 residues. CDR3 sequence (DNA): TGTGCCAGCAGTCCGGGGACAGGGAAAACTAATGAAAAACTGTTTTTT. The encoded protein is CASSPGTGKTNEKLFF.

This clone was counted a few times. This rearrangement joins TRBV5-5 to TRBJ1-6, with D maybe TRBD1 (5 bases). The germline V and J ends were trimmed by 0 bases and 6 bases, with 10 bases remaining between them. Germline values: CDR1 SGHKS, CDR2 YYEKEE (reference sequence). This CDR3 has 15 residues. CDR3: CASSLEAGFNSPLHF. Written as DNA, the CDR3 is TGTGCCAGCAGCTTGGAGGCAGGGTTTAATTCACCCCTCCACTTT.

The chain employs TRBV4-3 and TRBJ1-2; D unresolved. Trimming removed 0 bases from V and 0 bases from J, with 14 bases in between. The CDR3 extends over 17 amino acids. Germline V lookup: CDR1 LGHNA, CDR2 YSLEER. The CDR3 DNA sequence: TGCGCCAGCAGCCAAGATTGGCGGGAGCGATCTAACTATGGCTACACCTTC. Amino acid sequence: CASSQDWRERSNYGYTF.